These 16 T cell receptor beta chains were sequenced from one sample in a study of T cell responses to AZD1222 COVID-19 vaccine (dated by TCRdb to the early 2020s). The method was the immunoSEQ multiplex PCR assay. TCRdb took this table from immuneACCESS and kept in-frame rearrangements with V and J called. Such tables lack part of the clones; where checked against another copy, unresolved V genes explain under half of the gap, and the rest is unexplained. For this sample the table gives about 120,000 clones, of which roughly 85% were detected only once. About 3% of the sample lies in the top ten. This specimen's time point label, interpreted: baseline before first vaccination. Here the sequenced sample was peripheral blood, taken on day 0 of AZD1222 vaccination. Every receptor here comes from an adult in good health.

The chain uses TRBV15 and TRBJ1-3, with D perhaps matching TRBD1 (5 bases). This CDR3 has 14 residues. V was trimmed by 0 bases and J by 2 bases, leaving 5 bases between them. CDR1 is LNHNV and CDR2 is YYDKDF in the germline V gene (reference sequence). This CDR3 is CATSRDRAGNTIYF. The CDR3 nucleotides read TGTGCCACCAGCAGAGACAGGGCTGGAAACACCATATATTTT. The whole variable domain, remainder taken from reference TRBV15 and TRBJ1-3, is DAMVIQNPRYQVTQFGKPVTLSCSQTLNHNVMYWYQQKSSQAPKLLFHYYDKDFNNEADTPDNFQSRRPNTSFCFLDIRSPGLGDTAMYLCATSRDRAGNTIYFGEGSWLTVV.

The gene calls are TRBV6-5 and TRBJ1-1; unclear D gene. The germline V and J ends were trimmed by 3 bases and 0 bases, with 14 bases remaining between them. The CDR3 spans 16 residues. Looked up from germline, CDR1 is MNHEY and CDR2 is SVGAGI. Here the CDR3 reads CASSYSWSALNTEAFF. Written as DNA, the CDR3 is TGTGCCAGCAGTTATAGTTGGTCAGCCTTGAACACTGAAGCTTTCTTT.

This chain's CDR3 is CASSPQGRSNQPQHF. For the CDR3, the DNA is TGTGCCAGCAGTCCTCAGGGGAGGAGCAATCAGCCCCAGCATTTT. The V call is TRBV6-6, the J call TRBJ1-5, with a weak D call TRBD1 (6 bases). The length of the CDR3 is 15 residues. Trimming cost V 5 bases and J 1 base, with 12 bases left between them. Germline-derived CDR1 and CDR2 are MNHNY and SVGAGI (reference sequence).

This clone has only one observation. The chain recombines TRBV2 with TRBJ2-7; D could derive from TRBD1 or TRBD2 (6 bases each). The V end was cut by 7 bases, the J end by 3 bases, with 16 bases between. Germline V gene lookup returns CDR1 SNHLY and CDR2 FYNNEI. The CDR3 is made up of 14 amino acids. The CDR3 region has the DNA TGTGCCAGCACCGAGGGGGGCGGAGGCTACGAGCAGTACTTC. Its translation: CASTEGGGGYEQYF.

This clone was seen a handful of times. The rearrangement joins TRBV5-6 to TRBJ1-6; TRBD1 is a possible D gene (5 bases). The CDR3 length is 14 residues. Germline CDR1 is SGHDT and CDR2 is YYEEEE. The ends were cut back, 4 bases at V and 7 bases at J, with 12 bases in the middle. The CDR3 DNA is TGTGCCAGCAGCGGGGGACCGATAAATTCACCCCTCCACTTT. Translating gives CASSGGPINSPLHF.

This chain connects TRBV5-1 to TRBJ2-2; TRBD2 aligns across 8 bases. V trimming: 0 bases; J trimming: 6 bases; junction bases outside the gene matches: 1. The CDR3 covers 14 residues. Germline CDR1 SGHRS, CDR2 YFSETQ. The CDR3 DNA follows: TGCGCCAGCAGCTTGGAGGGACTAGCCGGGGAGCTGTTTTTT. Protein product: CASSLEGLAGELFF.

Only one count was recorded for this clone. The J gene is TRBJ2-7, the V gene TRBV6-4, with unresolved D. Trimming cost V 8 bases and J 7 bases, with 15 bases left between them. Germline assignment: CDR1 MRHNA and CDR2 SNTAGT. The CDR3 contains 12 residues. CDR3 amino acids: CASLGPGWEQYF. As DNA, the CDR3 is TGTGCCAGCCTGGGTCCAGGCTGGGAGCAGTACTTC.

This clone came up once. This sequence joins TRBV6-5 and TRBJ1-6; tentative D call: TRBD1 (6 bases). V was shortened by 6 bases and J by 1 base, with 10 bases between the two germline ends. Germline loops: CDR1 MNHEY, CDR2 SVGAGI. This CDR3 contains 15 residues. The CDR3 spells CASRPRGSYNSPLHF. The CDR3 DNA follows: TGTGCCAGCAGGCCGAGGGGGTCCTATAATTCACCCCTCCACTTT.

The chain couples TRBV6-5 to TRBJ2-7, with a tentative D call TRBD1 (6 bases). The CDR3 spans 14 residues. The germline V and J ends were trimmed by 11 bases and 2 bases, with 19 bases remaining between them. Germline CDR1 reads MNHEY; CDR2 reads SVGAGI. The CDR3 loop reads CAYGGRLPTYEQYF. In DNA, the CDR3 is TGTGCCTATGGGGGCCGACTACCCACCTACGAGCAGTACTTC.

The V gene is TRBV18, the J gene TRBJ2-5; perhaps TRBD1 as D (6 bases). Looked up from germline, CDR1 is KGHSH and CDR2 is LQKENI. The CDR3 loop spans 15 amino acids. The germline V and J ends were trimmed by 6 bases and 5 bases, with 19 bases remaining between them. The CDR3 DNA sequence: TGTGCCAGCTCGGGGCAGGGGAGTAGCACGGAGACCCAGTACTTC. Translating it yields CASSGQGSSTETQYF. The whole variable domain, filled in from reference TRBV18 and TRBJ2-5, reads NAGVMQNPRHLVRRRGQEARLRCSPMKGHSHVYWYRQLPEEGLKFMVYLQKENIIDESGMPKERFSAEFPKEGPSILRIQQVVRGDSAAYFCASSGQGSSTETQYFGPGTRLLVL.

V usage is TRBV5-1 and J usage is TRBJ1-2; TRBD1 might be the D (6 bases). The CDR3 length is 14 residues. The V gene's germline CDR1 is SGHRS and CDR2 YFSETQ. With 1 base removed from V and 8 bases from J, the gap between germline ends came to 15 bases. The CDR3 DNA follows: TGCGCCAGCAGCTTGACAGGGAGTGGAGCGGGCTACACCTTC. It yields the protein CASSLTGSGAGYTF.

The chain uses TRBV2 and TRBJ1-5; D unresolved. With 7 bases removed from V and 4 bases from J, the gap between germline ends came to 17 bases. Germline V lookup: CDR1 SNHLY, CDR2 FYNNEI. The CDR3 has 15 amino acids. CDR3 bases: TGTGCCAGCACACGAAGATTAATGTCGAATCAGCCCCAGCATTTT. Its translation: CASTRRLMSNQPQHF. The full variable domain, rest sourced from reference TRBV2 and TRBJ1-5, is EPEVTQTPSHQVTQMGQEVILRCVPISNHLYFYWYRQILGQKVEFLVSFYNNEISEKSEIFDDQFSVERPDGSNFTLKIRSTKLEDSAMYFCASTRRLMSNQPQHFGDGTRLSIL.

The rearrangement joins TRBV13 to TRBJ2-1; no clear D gene. V was shortened by 2 bases and J by 4 bases, with 9 bases between the two germline ends. The CDR3 spans 14 residues. Germline lookup yields CDR1 PRHDT and CDR2 FYEKMQ (reference sequence). The CDR3 nucleotides are TGTGCCAGCAGCTTACCTCTCTTGTACAATGAGCAGTTCTTC. It specifies CASSLPLLYNEQFF.

The chain couples TRBV7-2 to TRBJ2-7; possibly TRBD1 for D (6 bases). Trimming pared 1 base from V and 3 bases from J, leaving 13 bases between. The CDR3 length is 15 residues. Looked up from germline, CDR1 is SGHTA and CDR2 is FQGNSA. CDR3 bases: TGTGCCAGCAGCTTAGGGACAGCTAGCAGCTACGAGCAGTACTTC. Translating gives CASSLGTASSYEQYF.

This rearrangement joins TRBV28 to TRBJ2-1; possibly TRBD1 or TRBD2 for D (5 bases each). Germline CDR1 and CDR2: MDHEN and SYDVKM. This CDR3 region has 16 residues. V was trimmed by 5 bases and J by 5 bases, leaving 19 bases between them. The CDR3 loop is CASSLRGNPYNNEQFF. The CDR3 nucleotides are TGTGCCAGCAGTCTTCGGGGCAATCCTTATAACAATGAGCAGTTCTTC.

The chain carries TRBV7-3 and TRBJ2-1, with 10 bases fitting TRBD2. The CDR3 runs 15 residues. Trimming cost V 5 bases and J 10 bases; bases outside gene matches: 11. The V gene's germline CDR1 is SGHTA and CDR2 FQGTGA. The CDR3 nucleotides read TGTGCCAGCAGCCTGGGGCTAGCGGGAGTTAAGGAGCAGTTCTTC. Amino acid sequence: CASSLGLAGVKEQFF.